This TCR beta chain was retrieved from a study of blood T cell repertoires in COVID-19. Study summary: The cDNA or gDNA used as material had been derived from T cells, B-cell-depleted T cells, or PBMCs.

Losses at the gene ends were 3 bases for V and 5 bases for J; bases not matched to a gene: 4. The CDR3 runs 15 residues. Germline loops: CDR1 MGHRA, CDR2 YSYEKL. Repertoires were generated with immunoSEQ multiplex PCR, while TCRdb's copy carries only in-frame clones and drops some. The sample has roughly 380,000 clones; more than 85% are singletons. The V gene is TRBV4-1, the J gene TRBJ1-3; 10 nucleotides line up with TRBD1. The material sequenced was PBMCs or T cells enriched from blood (not recorded which). This TCR was sampled from a woman aged 25 to 39 who had recovered from COVID-19. CDR3 protein: CASSQGQGKRNTIYF. In nucleotides, the CDR3 is TGCGCCAGCAGCCAGGGACAGGGGAAGAGAAACACCATATATTTT.